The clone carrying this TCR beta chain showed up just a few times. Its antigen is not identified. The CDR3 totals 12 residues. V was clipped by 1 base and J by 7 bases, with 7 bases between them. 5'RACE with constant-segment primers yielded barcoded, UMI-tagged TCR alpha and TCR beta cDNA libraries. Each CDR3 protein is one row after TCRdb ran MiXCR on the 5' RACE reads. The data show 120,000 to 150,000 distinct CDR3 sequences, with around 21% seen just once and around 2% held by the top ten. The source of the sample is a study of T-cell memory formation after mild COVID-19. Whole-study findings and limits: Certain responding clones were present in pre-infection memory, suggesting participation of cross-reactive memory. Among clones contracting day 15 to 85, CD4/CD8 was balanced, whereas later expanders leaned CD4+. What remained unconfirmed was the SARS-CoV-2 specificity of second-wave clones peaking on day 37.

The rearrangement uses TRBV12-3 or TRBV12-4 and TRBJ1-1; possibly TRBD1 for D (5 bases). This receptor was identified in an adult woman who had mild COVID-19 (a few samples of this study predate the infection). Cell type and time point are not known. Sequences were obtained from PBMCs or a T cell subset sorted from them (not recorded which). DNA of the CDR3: TGTGCCAGCAGTTTAGGTGGGGGTGAAGCTTTCTTT. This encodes CASSLGGGEAFF.